Described below is a single TCR beta chain sequence and its context. No antigen is known for it. Each unsorted sample relied on roughly 90 million PBMCs as its source of genomic DNA. The sample belongs to a study of shared clonotypes between healthy human individuals. Study-level points and caveats: Sampling was confined to blood; repertoires within tissues likely differ.

Profiling relied on immunoSEQ multiplex PCR, and the TCRdb table lists in-frame clones only, not all of them. This sample has 450,000 to 500,000 clones, with about 85% found just once. The V gene lost 1 base and the J gene lost 2 bases, with 10 bases spanning the gap. The CDR3 totals 15 residues. Germline assignment: CDR1 SGHAT and CDR2 FQNNGV. The TCR comes from a middle-aged woman in good health. Some clones in this sample may be carry-over from other donors' samples. Sequenced: PBMCs. V gene TRBV11-2 combines with J gene TRBJ2-3; D possibly matches TRBD1 or TRBD2 (5 bases each). Written as DNA, the CDR3 is TGTGCCAGCAGCTTAGTGGGGACCCCCACAGATACGCAGTATTTT. Amino acid sequence: CASSLVGTPTDTQYF.